This section outlines one TCR beta chain sequence together with its context. This clone came up once. This clone's antigen is unknown. No base quality information exists; no much larger clone differs at one position. These data belong to a study of radiotherapy plus CTLA-4 blockade in lung cancer listed by TCRdb under 2018. Notes on the research overall: Objective responses occurred in roughly 19% of enrolled patients, and just over 30% achieved disease control. Results the study describes overall, beyond this receptor: Early dynamic changes in blood T cell clones, together with increased serum interferon-beta after radiation, were reported as the strongest predictors of response. After treatment with radiotherapy and ipilimumab, TCR clones that originated in tumors expanded in peripheral blood.

Libraries were built with the immunoSEQ multiplex PCR assay. TCRdb obtained this table from immuneACCESS and retained in-frame rearrangements with V and J assigned. These tables miss some clones; where compared with another copy, unresolved V genes account for less than half of the shortfall, and the remainder is unexplained. The sample has 24,000 or so clones on record, 70% to 75% of them singletons. In total, the top ten clones hold roughly 3% of the sample. The study evaluated CTLA-4 blockade (ipilimumab) given together with focal radiation therapy in patients who had chemo-refractory metastatic non-small-cell lung cancer. V trim: 11 bases; J trim: 3 bases; unmatched bases: 4. CDR1 SNHLY and CDR2 FYNNEI were looked up in the germline V gene. The CDR3, cysteine through phenylalanine, is 12 amino acids long. The entry retains the CDR3 DNA only, 36 bases that are in frame from base 1.

The specimen comprised peripheral blood, sampled from a patient treated with radiotherapy plus ipilimumab. This receptor was taken from a human donor with non-small cell lung cancer whose response to radiotherapy plus ipilimumab could not be evaluated. The V gene is TRBV2 and the J gene is TRBJ2-7, with 10 bases aligning to TRBD1. The CDR3 sequence is CAGRDRGYEQYF. At the DNA level, the sequence is TGTGCCGGCCGGGACAGGGGCTACGAGCAGTACTTC.